The 6 T cell receptor beta chains below come from one sample, sequenced in a study of cytomegalovirus exposure and HLA in healthy donors. Vbeta (60) and Jbeta (13) primers were used in the PCR. Clones were read by immunoSEQ multiplex PCR, and TCRdb kept only the in-frame ones, dropping some. The repertoire holds under 200,000 clones, with approximately 80% as singletons. The specimen was PBMCs. These TCRs come from a woman between 45 and 65 years old in good health and CMV-seronegative.

The V and J genes are TRBV7-6 and TRBJ1-2, with D unclear. V lost 4 bases, J lost 3 bases, and 6 bases lay in between. This CDR3 is 12 amino acids long. Germline CDR1 reads SGHVS; CDR2 reads FNYEAQ. The CDR3 sequence is CASSSGYYGYTF. CDR3 sequence (DNA): TGTGCCAGCAGCTCCGGGTACTATGGCTACACCTTC.

The chain employs TRBV7-2 and TRBJ1-6; D remains unclear. CDR1 is SGHTA, CDR2 FQGNSA, per germline. The V gene lost 6 bases and the J gene lost 2 bases, with 8 bases spanning the gap. The CDR3 is 14 residues long. Here the CDR3 reads CASRPQTYNSPLHF. The CDR3 DNA reads as TGTGCCAGCAGACCACAGACCTATAATTCACCCCTCCACTTT. Supplemented by reference TRBV7-2 and TRBJ1-6, the full variable domain reads GAGVSQSPSNKVTEKGKDVELRCDPISGHTALYWYRQSLGQGLEFLIYFQGNSAPDKSGLPSDRFSAERTGGSVSTLTIQRTQQEDSAVYLCASRPQTYNSPLHFGNGTRLTVT.

This clone occurred once. This sequence joins TRBV7-2 and TRBJ1-3, with 7 bases lining up with TRBD1. There are 16 residues in the CDR3. J was trimmed by 0 bases and V by 3 bases; bases with no gene match: 5. The germline gives CDR1 SGHTA, CDR2 FQGNSA. CDR3 in amino acids: CASSFGTADSGNTIYF. CDR3 sequence (DNA): TGTGCCAGCAGCTTTGGGACAGCGGACTCTGGAAACACCATATATTTT.

This chain connects TRBV5-1 to TRBJ2-2; 9 bases are shared with TRBD1. Germline CDR1 is SGHRS and CDR2 is YFSETQ. There are 16 residues in the CDR3. V gave up 4 bases and J gave up 2 bases; unmatched junction bases: 6. The CDR3 here is CASSAHRGQNTGELFF. CDR3 DNA: TGCGCCAGCAGCGCGCACAGGGGGCAAAACACCGGGGAGCTGTTTTTT.

The chain links TRBV29-1 to TRBJ2-2; 7 bases line up with TRBD1. The CDR3 loop spans 13 amino acids. Trimming took 6 bases from V and 5 from J; bases not matched to a gene: 6. Germline CDR1 reads SQVTM; CDR2 reads ANQGSEA. The CDR3 loop reads CSVQGDKTGELFF. In nucleotides, the CDR3 is TGCAGCGTCCAGGGGGACAAAACCGGGGAGCTGTTTTTT.

V gene TRBV28 combines with J gene TRBJ1-5; maybe TRBD1 (5 bases). The CDR3 length is 12 residues. The ends were cut back, 11 bases at V and 7 bases at J, with 15 bases in the middle. CDR1 is MDHEN, CDR2 SYDVKM, per germline. The DNA of the CDR3 is TGTGCCTCCCTCGGAGGGACCCAGCCCCAGCATTTT. This encodes CASLGGTQPQHF. The whole variable domain, remainder taken from reference TRBV28 and TRBJ1-5, is DVKVTQSSRYLVKRTGEKVFLECVQDMDHENMFWYRQDPGLGLRLIYFSYDVKMKEKGDIPEGYSVSREKKERFSLILESASTNQTSMYLCASLGGTQPQHFGDGTRLSIL.